The 27 T cell receptor beta chains below all came from one sample that was sequenced in a study of control samples from healthy donors and cancer patients. Profiling relied on immunoSEQ multiplex PCR, and the TCRdb table lists in-frame clones only, not all of them. The sample shows roughly 130,000 clones, about 93% of them seen only once. The sequencing sample was made of blood. These receptors were taken from a man between 18 and 35 years old in good health.

J is TRBJ2-1 and V is TRBV7-2; 7 nucleotides match TRBD1. Unmatched junction bases numbered 4, after V lost 5 bases and J lost 6 bases. CDR1 SGHTA and CDR2 FQGNSA come from the germline V gene. This CDR3 comprises 13 residues. DNA for the CDR3: TGTGCCAGCAGCCTGACAGGGTCCAATGAGCAGTTCTTC. Encoded protein: CASSLTGSNEQFF. Looking up the rest from reference TRBV7-2 and TRBJ2-1 gives the full variable domain: GAGVSQSPSNKVTEKGKDVELRCDPISGHTALYWYRQSLGQGLEFLIYFQGNSAPDKSGLPSDRFSAERTGGSVSTLTIQRTQQEDSAVYLCASSLTGSNEQFFGPGTRLTVL.

The chain has TRBV7-8 and TRBJ1-1; D perhaps matches TRBD1 (5 bases). Germline loops: CDR1 SGHVS, CDR2 FQNEAQ. V gave up 5 bases and J gave up 6 bases, with 13 bases separating them. This CDR3 is 13 amino acids long. The CDR3 spells CASSPGRGAEAFF. The CDR3 DNA reads as TGTGCCAGCAGCCCAGGGCGCGGGGCTGAAGCTTTCTTT. The variable domain in full, completed from reference TRBV7-8 and TRBJ1-1, reads GAGVSQSPRYKVAKRGQDVALRCDPISGHVSLFWYQQALGQGPEFLTYFQNEAQLDKSGLPSDRFFAERPEGSVSTLKIQRTQQEDSAVYLCASSPGRGAEAFFGQGTRLTVV.

The V call is TRBV18, the J call TRBJ1-6; a weak D match, TRBD1 (5 bases). Trimming removed 3 bases from V and 7 bases from J, with 10 bases in between. The germline gives CDR1 KGHSH, CDR2 LQKENI. The CDR3 has 14 residues. The DNA for the CDR3 is TGTGCCAGCTCACCCCCCTCAGGGAATTCACCCCTCCACTTT. Protein sequence: CASSPPSGNSPLHF.

This chain joins TRBV3-1 (or the pseudogene TRBV3-2) and TRBJ1-2; 7 nucleotides align to TRBD1. This CDR3 is 13 amino acids long. Germline V gene data show CDR1 as LGHDT and CDR2 as YNNKEL (reference sequence). Germline trimming cut 5 bases from V and 8 bases from J; bases unmatched to any gene: 8. In nucleotides, the CDR3 is TGTGCCAGCAGCGAGACAGGGTTTGTGGGCTACACCTTC. Translating it yields CASSETGFVGYTF.

The rearrangement links TRBV5-1 to TRBJ1-3; no definite D call. Between the trimmed V and J ends, which lost 4 bases and 0 bases, there was a span of 14 bases. CDR1 is SGHRS, CDR2 YFSETQ, per germline. The CDR3 runs 16 residues. The DNA for the CDR3 is TGCGCCAGCAGCCCCGGGCTAGCCCTCTCTGGAAACACCATATATTTT. It codes for CASSPGLALSGNTIYF.

Worth noting for this clone: The sample carries other DNA sequences with the same CDR3. This chain joins TRBV6-4 and TRBJ2-1; 9 nucleotides agree with TRBD2. V trimming: 0 bases; J trimming: 5 bases; junction bases outside the gene matches: 2. The germline V gene has CDR1 MRHNA and CDR2 SNTAGT. The CDR3 consists of 15 residues. Here the CDR3 DNA reads TGTGCCAGCAGTGACTCGTCTAGCGGGGACAATGAGCAGTTCTTC. It encodes CASSDSSSGDNEQFF.

The CDR3 reads CSVAGTADEQYF. CDR3 nucleotides: TGCAGCGTTGCCGGGACAGCTGACGAGCAGTACTTC. The chain joins TRBV29-1 to TRBJ2-7; TRBD1 aligns across 7 bases. The CDR3 length is 12 residues. Germline CDR1 is SQVTM and CDR2 is ANQGSEA. V shed 4 bases and J 5 bases; nucleotides not matched to a gene: 5.

The chain employs TRBV2 and TRBJ1-4, with 7 bases identical to TRBD1. The V gene's germline CDR1 is SNHLY and CDR2 FYNNEI. The length of the CDR3 is 14 residues. Unmatched junction bases numbered 8, after V lost 5 bases and J lost 8 bases. CDR3 nucleotides: TGTGCCAGCAGTTCCGGGACAGCCTACGAAAAACTGTTTTTT. It is translated as CASSSGTAYEKLFF.

The chain is built from TRBV10-2 and TRBJ1-1, with D perhaps TRBD1 (5 bases). The CDR3 extends over 15 amino acids. Germline V gives CDR1 WSHSY, CDR2 SAAADI. Trimming left V 7 bases short and J 3 bases short, with 18 bases between. The CDR3 protein is CASNGGLGGDTEAFF. In DNA form, the CDR3 reads TGCGCCAGCAACGGGGGATTGGGGGGTGACACTGAAGCTTTCTTT.

V usage is TRBV11-3 and J usage is TRBJ1-1; D gene uncertain. Trimming shortened V by 0 bases and J by 1 base, and 9 bases separated the two germline ends. CDR1 SGHNT and CDR2 YENEEA come from the germline V gene. The CDR3 length is 15 residues. The CDR3 is CASSLDSGRNTEAFF. In nucleotides, the CDR3 is TGTGCCAGCAGCTTAGATTCAGGACGGAACACTGAAGCTTTCTTT.

The gene calls are TRBV10-3 and TRBJ1-2; D gene ambiguous. The V gene's germline CDR1 is ENHRY and CDR2 SYGVKD. V lost 2 bases and J 0 bases, leaving 13 bases between the germline ends. CDR3 length: 16 residues. The CDR3 loop is CAISEAEFIANYGYTF. The DNA of the CDR3 is TGTGCCATCAGTGAGGCGGAGTTCATAGCTAACTATGGCTACACCTTC.

The chain has TRBV10-1 and TRBJ2-5; D is possibly TRBD1 (5 bases). V lost 9 bases and J lost 1, with 12 bases in between. The V gene's germline CDR1 is WNHNN and CDR2 SYGVQD (reference sequence). This CDR3 has 13 residues. The CDR3 here is CASSLGPQETQYF. DNA of the CDR3: TGCGCCAGTTCCCTGGGGCCCCAAGAGACCCAGTACTTC.

This clone is labeled as medium-sized (0.01 to 0.1%). The rearrangement uses TRBV7-9 and TRBJ2-1; D not resolved. The V and J ends lost 5 bases and 5 bases respectively, with 13 bases between them. Germline V CDR1 and CDR2: SEHNR, FQNEAQ (reference sequence). The CDR3 runs 14 residues. In DNA, the CDR3 is TGTGCCAGCAGCGCCCCGATTGGGGACAATGAGCAGTTCTTC. It specifies CASSAPIGDNEQFF.

The chain has TRBV19 and TRBJ2-1; D is unresolved. CDR1 is LNHDA, CDR2 SQIVND, per germline (reference sequence). Trimming cost V 3 bases and J 7 bases, with 13 bases left between them. This CDR3 has 14 residues. CDR3 region: CASSILGFRNEQFF. The CDR3 region has the DNA TGTGCCAGTAGTATTTTGGGTTTTAGGAATGAGCAGTTCTTC.

The chain joins TRBV5-6 to TRBJ2-1; TRBD2 agrees at 9 bases. Trimming cost V 0 bases and J 3 bases; bases outside gene matches: 4. This CDR3 is 16 amino acids long. Germline CDR1 reads SGHDT; CDR2 reads YYEEEE. The CDR3 nucleotides are TGTGCCAGCAGCTTGGCCGGGACTAGCCACTACAATGAGCAGTTCTTC. This encodes CASSLAGTSHYNEQFF.

The chain uses TRBV2 and TRBJ1-3; no clear D. V gave up 1 base and J gave up 7 bases, with 11 bases separating them. CDR1 and CDR2 (germline): SNHLY, FYNNEI. The CDR3 loop spans 14 amino acids. Here the CDR3 DNA reads TGTGCCAGCAGTGAAGGGTGGGGTCGGAACACCATATATTTT. Its translation is CASSEGWGRNTIYF.

J is TRBJ2-1 and V is TRBV7-9, with D possibly being TRBD1 (5 bases). Germline V CDR1 and CDR2: SEHNR, FQNEAQ (reference sequence). The length of the CDR3 is 11 residues. The V and J ends lost 6 bases and 10 bases respectively, with 10 bases between them. In DNA form, the CDR3 reads TGTGCCAGCAGAGGGGTACACGAGCAGTTCTTC. This gives the protein CASRGVHEQFF.

In DNA form, the CDR3 reads TGCGCCAGCAGCTTGGTACTAGCGGGAGTGGATACGCAGTATTTT. Translation gives CASSLVLAGVDTQYF. This chain uses TRBV5-1 with TRBJ2-3, with 11 positions matching TRBD2. Germline CDR1 is SGHRS and CDR2 is YFSETQ. CDR3 length: 15 amino acids. After removal of 0 bases from V and 6 bases from J, the junction contained 3 bases not matched to a gene.

The V and J genes are TRBV7-8 and TRBJ2-1, with TRBD2 matching over 8 bases. CDR1 and CDR2 (germline): SGHVS, FQNEAQ. J was trimmed by 8 bases and V by 1 base; bases with no gene match: 10. This CDR3 is built from 16 residues. CDR3 sequence (DNA): TGTGCCAGCAGCTTAGTTCGAGCGGGGGAAAGCTATGAGCAGTTCTTC. Its protein is CASSLVRAGESYEQFF.

The chain links TRBV3-1 (or the pseudogene TRBV3-2) to TRBJ2-7; 9 bases align to TRBD1. This CDR3 region has 15 residues. Per germline, CDR1 LGHDT and CDR2 YNNKEL (reference sequence). Losses at the gene ends were 2 bases for V and 3 bases for J; bases not matched to a gene: 5. The CDR3 DNA is TGTGCCAGCAGCCAAAAAGGGACAGGGTACTACGAGCAGTACTTC. This encodes CASSQKGTGYYEQYF.

The chain carries TRBV11-2 and TRBJ2-1, with TRBD2 identical over 13 bases. Germline CDR1 and CDR2: SGHAT and FQNNGV. J was trimmed by 10 bases and V by 2 bases; bases with no gene match: 8. CDR3 length: 16 amino acids. This chain's CDR3 is CASSLTSGGASYEQFF. The DNA of the CDR3 is TGTGCCAGCAGCTTAACTAGCGGGGGGGCCTCATACGAGCAGTTCTTC.

V is TRBV10-3 and J is TRBJ1-6; D perhaps matches TRBD1 (6 bases). Germline CDR1 and CDR2: ENHRY and SYGVKD. This CDR3 comprises 14 residues. V lost 10 bases and J 7 bases, leaving 17 bases between the germline ends. The CDR3 DNA follows: TGTGCCAGCAGCACGGGACAAGAAAATTCACCCCTCCACTTT. This codes for CASSTGQENSPLHF.

The chain recombines TRBV28 with TRBJ1-3, with 10 bases aligning to TRBD1. This CDR3 is 14 amino acids long. V dropped 6 bases and J dropped 7; count of bases not matched to a gene: 6. Germline V gives CDR1 MDHEN, CDR2 SYDVKM. The CDR3 region has the DNA TGTGCCAGCAGCAGGGACAGGGGAAGGAACACCATATATTTT. Amino acid sequence: CASSRDRGRNTIYF.

V usage is TRBV7-6 and J usage is TRBJ1-2, with D perhaps matching TRBD1 (5 bases). CDR1 SGHVS and CDR2 FNYEAQ come from the germline V gene. The length of the CDR3 is 15 residues. V lost 5 bases and J 2 bases, leaving 15 bases between the germline ends. The CDR3: CASSPGPQENYGYTF. In DNA, the CDR3 is TGTGCCAGCAGCCCCGGGCCACAGGAGAACTATGGCTACACCTTC.

This rearrangement joins TRBV30 to TRBJ2-1; TRBD1 matches at 7 bases. Germline loops: CDR1 GTSNPN, CDR2 SVGIG (reference sequence). After removal of 2 bases from V and 5 bases from J, the junction contained 3 bases not matched to a gene. CDR3 length equals 13 residues. The CDR3 coding sequence is TGTGCCTGGAGTCCGGGGACAGACAATGAGCAGTTCTTC. This gives the protein CAWSPGTDNEQFF.

This chain uses TRBV25-1 with TRBJ2-1; 11 bases are a match to TRBD2. CDR1 is MGHDK, CDR2 SYGVNS, per germline. This CDR3 spans 16 amino acids. The trim removed 1 base at V and 2 bases at J, leaving 1 base unmatched. The chain's CDR3 is CASSESSGGTYNEQFF. In nucleotides, the CDR3 is TGTGCCAGCAGTGAATCTAGCGGGGGGACCTACAATGAGCAGTTCTTC.

This clone was recorded a few times. This sequence joins TRBV5-4 and TRBJ1-2; D not resolved. CDR3 length: 14 residues. Germline CDR1 and CDR2: SGHNT and YYREEE (reference sequence). V was trimmed by 4 bases and J by 7 bases, leaving 17 bases between them. The CDR3 loop is CASSSRHLRSGYTF. CDR3 nucleotides: TGTGCCAGCAGCAGCAGGCACCTTCGTAGTGGCTACACCTTC. Looking up the rest from reference TRBV5-4 and TRBJ1-2 gives the full variable domain: ETGVTQSPTHLIKTRGQQVTLRCSSQSGHNTVSWYQQALGQGPQFIFQYYREEENGRGNFPPRFSGLQFPNYSSELNVNALELDDSALYLCASSSRHLRSGYTFGSGTRLTVV.